Presented here are 3 T cell receptor beta chains from one specimen sequenced in a study of OX40 agonist ivuxolimab in advanced cancers. Assay: immunoSEQ multiplex PCR; the TCRdb copy retains only in-frame clones and omits some. There are around 98,000 clones in the sample; 70% to 90% occur only once, and 0.5% lies in the top ten. Sequenced here: CD4+ or CD8+ T cells sorted from blood, sampled in a trial of the OX40 agonist ivuxolimab. The receptors originated from an adult with an advanced solid tumor such as melanoma, head and neck, liver or kidney cancer.

In the case of this clone: The junction does not match germline at one end; this may be a read error. This chain connects TRBV7-2 to TRBJ2-1, with a weak D call TRBD1 (6 bases). The CDR3 runs 13 residues. CDR1 is SGHTA, CDR2 FQGNSA, per germline. The CDR3 loop reads CAGSLVVDSEQFF. The CDR3 DNA reads as TGTGCCGGCAGCTTAGTTGTGGACAGTGAGCAGTTCTTC. The variable domain in full, completed from reference TRBV7-2 and TRBJ2-1, reads GAGVSQSPSNKVTEKGKDVELRCDPISGHTALYWYRQSLGQGLEFLIYFQGNSAPDKSGLPSDRFSAERTGGSVSTLTIQRTQQEDSAVYLCAGSLVVDSEQFFGPGTRLTVL.

The chain combines TRBV19 with TRBJ2-3; unclear D gene. The CDR3 runs to 12 residues. CDR1 is LNHDA and CDR2 is SQIVND in the germline V gene (reference sequence). V shed 9 bases and J shed 5 bases, with 12 bases lying between them. This CDR3 is CASSRSRDTQYF. CDR3 bases: TGTGCCAGCTCCCGATCAAGAGATACGCAGTATTTT.

In the case of this clone: A read error is likely, as this CDR3 ends without the conserved phenylalanine or tryptophan. The rearrangement joins TRBV5-5 to TRBJ1-6; D may be TRBD1 (6 bases). CDR3 length equals 17 residues. The germline CDR1 and CDR2 sequences are SGHKS and YYEKEE (reference sequence). Between the trimmed V and J ends, which lost 4 bases and 6 bases, there was a span of 20 bases. The CDR3 reads CASSQTGTWALNSPLHL. As DNA, the CDR3 is TGTGCCAGCAGCCAAACCGGGACATGGGCACTTAATTCACCCCTCCACCTT.